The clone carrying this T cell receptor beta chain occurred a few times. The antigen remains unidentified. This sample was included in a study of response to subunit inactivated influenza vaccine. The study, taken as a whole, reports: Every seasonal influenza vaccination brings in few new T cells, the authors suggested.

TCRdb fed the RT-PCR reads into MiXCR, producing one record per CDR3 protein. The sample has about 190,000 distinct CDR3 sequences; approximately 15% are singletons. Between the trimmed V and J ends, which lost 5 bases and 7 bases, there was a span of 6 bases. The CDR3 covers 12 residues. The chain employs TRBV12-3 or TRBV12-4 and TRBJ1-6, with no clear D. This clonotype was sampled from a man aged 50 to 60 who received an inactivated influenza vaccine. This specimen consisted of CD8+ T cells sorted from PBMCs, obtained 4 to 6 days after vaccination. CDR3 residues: CASSENNSPLHF. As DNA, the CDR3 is TGTGCCAGCAGTGAGAACAATTCACCCCTCCACTTT.